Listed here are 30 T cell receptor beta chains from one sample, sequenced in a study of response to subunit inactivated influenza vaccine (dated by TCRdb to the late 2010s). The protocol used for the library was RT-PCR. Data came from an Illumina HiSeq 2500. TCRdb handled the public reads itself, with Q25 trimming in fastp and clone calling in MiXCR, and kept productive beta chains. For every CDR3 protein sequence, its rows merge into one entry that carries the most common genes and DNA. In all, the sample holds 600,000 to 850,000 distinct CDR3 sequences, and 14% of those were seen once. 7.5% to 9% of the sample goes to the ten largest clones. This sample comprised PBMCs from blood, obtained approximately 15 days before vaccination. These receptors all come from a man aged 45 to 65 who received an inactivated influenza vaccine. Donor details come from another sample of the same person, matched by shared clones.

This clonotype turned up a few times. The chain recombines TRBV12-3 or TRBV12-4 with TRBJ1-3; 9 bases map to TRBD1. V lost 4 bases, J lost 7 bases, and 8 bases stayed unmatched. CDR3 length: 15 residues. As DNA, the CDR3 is TGTGCCAGCAGTTCCCCCGGGACAGGGAGGAACACCATATATTTT. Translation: CASSSPGTGRNTIYF.

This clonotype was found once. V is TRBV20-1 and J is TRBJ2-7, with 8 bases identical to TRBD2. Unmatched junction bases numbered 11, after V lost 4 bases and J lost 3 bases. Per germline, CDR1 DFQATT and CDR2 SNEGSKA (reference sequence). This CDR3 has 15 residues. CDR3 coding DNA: TGCAGTGCTACAGGGGAGGCGGGAGGTGGCTACGAGCAGTACTTC. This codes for CSATGEAGGGYEQYF.

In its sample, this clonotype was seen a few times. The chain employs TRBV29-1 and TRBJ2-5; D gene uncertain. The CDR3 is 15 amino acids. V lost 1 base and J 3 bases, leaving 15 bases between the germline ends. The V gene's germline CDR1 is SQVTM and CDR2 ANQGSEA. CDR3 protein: CSVEGNNVPEETQYF. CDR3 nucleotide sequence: TGCAGCGTTGAAGGTAACAATGTCCCCGAAGAGACCCAGTACTTC.

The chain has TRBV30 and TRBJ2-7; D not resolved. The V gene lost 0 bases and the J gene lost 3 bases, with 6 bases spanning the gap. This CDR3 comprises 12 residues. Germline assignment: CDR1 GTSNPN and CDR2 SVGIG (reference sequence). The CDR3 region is CAWSVVDYEQYF. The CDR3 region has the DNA TGTGCCTGGAGTGTAGTAGACTACGAGCAGTACTTC.

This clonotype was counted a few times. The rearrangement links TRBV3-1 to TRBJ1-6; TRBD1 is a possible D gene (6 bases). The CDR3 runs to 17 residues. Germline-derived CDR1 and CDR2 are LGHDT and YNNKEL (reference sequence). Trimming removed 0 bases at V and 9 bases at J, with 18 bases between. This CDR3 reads CASSQDLVGGARSPLHF. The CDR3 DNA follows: TGTGCCAGCAGCCAAGATCTTGTGGGGGGGGCGCGTTCACCCCTCCACTTT. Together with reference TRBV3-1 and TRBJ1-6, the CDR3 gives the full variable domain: DTAVSQTPKYLVTQMGNDKSIKCEQNLGHDTMYWYKQDSKKFLKIMFSYNNKELIINETVPNRFSPKSPDKAHLNLHINSLELGDSAVYFCASSQDLVGGARSPLHFGNGTRLTVT.

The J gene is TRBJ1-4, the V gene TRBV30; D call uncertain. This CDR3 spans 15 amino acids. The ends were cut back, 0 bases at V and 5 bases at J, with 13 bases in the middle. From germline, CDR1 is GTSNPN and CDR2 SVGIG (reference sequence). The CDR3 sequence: CAWSVLVAPNEKLFF. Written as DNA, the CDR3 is TGTGCCTGGAGTGTACTGGTGGCCCCAAATGAAAAACTGTTTTTT. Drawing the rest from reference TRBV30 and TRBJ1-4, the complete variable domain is SQTIHQWPATLVQPVGSPLSLECTVEGTSNPNLYWYRQAAGRGLQLLFYSVGIGQISSEVPQNLSASRPQDRQFILSSKKLLLSDSGFYLCAWSVLVAPNEKLFFGSGTQLSVL.

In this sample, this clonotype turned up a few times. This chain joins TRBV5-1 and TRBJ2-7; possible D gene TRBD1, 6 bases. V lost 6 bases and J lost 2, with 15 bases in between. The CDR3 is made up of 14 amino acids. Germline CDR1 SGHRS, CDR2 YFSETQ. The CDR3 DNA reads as TGCGCCAGCACCCCGGAACAGGGTACCTACGAGCAGTACTTC. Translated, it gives CASTPEQGTYEQYF.

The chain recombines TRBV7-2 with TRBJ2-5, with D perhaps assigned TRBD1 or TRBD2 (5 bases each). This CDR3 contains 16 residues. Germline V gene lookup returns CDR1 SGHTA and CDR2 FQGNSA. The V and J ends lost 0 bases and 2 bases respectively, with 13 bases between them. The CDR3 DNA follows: TGTGCCAGCAGCTTAGCAGCAGGGAGAGGGCAAGAGACCCAGTACTTC. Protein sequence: CASSLAAGRGQETQYF.

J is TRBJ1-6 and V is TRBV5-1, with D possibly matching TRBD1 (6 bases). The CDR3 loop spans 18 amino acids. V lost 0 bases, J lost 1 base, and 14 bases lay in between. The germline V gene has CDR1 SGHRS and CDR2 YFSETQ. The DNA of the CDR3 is TGCGCCAGCAGCTTGGCGGTGTTAGACAGGTCCTATAATTCACCCCTCCACTTT. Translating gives CASSLAVLDRSYNSPLHF.

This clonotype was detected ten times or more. This chain's CDR3 is CASSPGQGEGYTF. The CDR3 nucleotides read TGTGCCAGCAGCCCCGGACAGGGGGAGGGCTACACCTTC. The rearrangement uses TRBV12-3 or TRBV12-4 and TRBJ1-2; TRBD1 matches 10 bases. The junction had 6 bases not matched to a gene; V was cut back by 6 bases and J by 8 bases. This CDR3 comprises 13 residues.

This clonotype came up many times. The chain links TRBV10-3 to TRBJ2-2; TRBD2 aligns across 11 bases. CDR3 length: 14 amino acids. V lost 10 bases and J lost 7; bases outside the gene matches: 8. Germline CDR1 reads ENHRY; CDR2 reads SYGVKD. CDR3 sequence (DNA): TGTGCCAGCAAACTAGCGGGAGAGAACGGGGAGCTGTTTTTT. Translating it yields CASKLAGENGELFF.

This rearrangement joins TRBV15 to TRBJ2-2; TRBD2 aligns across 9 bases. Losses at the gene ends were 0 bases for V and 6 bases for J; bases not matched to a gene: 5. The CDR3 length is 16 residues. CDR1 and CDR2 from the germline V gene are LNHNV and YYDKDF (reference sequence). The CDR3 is CATSRDPSGISGELFF. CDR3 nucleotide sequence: TGTGCCACCAGCAGAGATCCTAGCGGGATATCCGGGGAGCTGTTTTTT.

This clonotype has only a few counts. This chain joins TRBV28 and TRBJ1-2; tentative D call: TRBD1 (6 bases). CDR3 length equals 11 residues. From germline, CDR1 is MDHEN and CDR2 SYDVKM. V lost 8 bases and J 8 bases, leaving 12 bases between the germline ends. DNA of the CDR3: TGTGCCAGCGGGGGTGACAGGGGCTACACCTTC. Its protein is CASGGDRGYTF.

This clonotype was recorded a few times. The CDR3 sequence is CASSQDYRDQETQYF. The CDR3 DNA reads as TGCGCCAGCAGCCAAGATTACAGAGACCAAGAGACCCAGTACTTC. V and J are TRBV4-3 and TRBJ2-5; no clear D. V was cut by 0 bases and J by 0 bases, with 8 bases left in between. Germline V CDR1 and CDR2: LGHNA, YSLEER. CDR3 length equals 15 residues.

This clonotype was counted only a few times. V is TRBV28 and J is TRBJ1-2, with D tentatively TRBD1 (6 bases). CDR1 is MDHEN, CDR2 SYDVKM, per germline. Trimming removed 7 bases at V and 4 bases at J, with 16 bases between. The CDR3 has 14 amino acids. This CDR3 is CASTTAGGIYGYTF. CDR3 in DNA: TGTGCCAGCACCACTGCTGGGGGCATCTATGGCTACACCTTC.

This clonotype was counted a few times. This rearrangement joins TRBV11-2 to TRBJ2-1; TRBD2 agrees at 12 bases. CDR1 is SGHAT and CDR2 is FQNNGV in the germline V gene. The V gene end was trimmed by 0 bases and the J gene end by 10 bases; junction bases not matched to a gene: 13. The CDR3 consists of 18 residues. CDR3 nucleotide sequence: TGTGCCAGCAGCTTAGATGGTGCTAGCGGGAGGGCCCACAGGGAGCAGTTCTTC. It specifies CASSLDGASGRAHREQFF. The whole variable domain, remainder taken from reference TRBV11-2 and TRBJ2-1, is EAGVAQSPRYKIIEKRQSVAFWCNPISGHATLYWYQQILGQGPKLLIQFQNNGVVDDSQLPKDRFSAERLKGVDSTLKIQPAKLEDSAVYLCASSLDGASGRAHREQFFGPGTRLTVL.

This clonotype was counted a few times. CDR3 DNA: TGTGCCTGGAGCTCCATGGGGGATACGCAGTATTTT. Protein: CAWSSMGDTQYF. The rearrangement uses TRBV30 and TRBJ2-3; D gene unclear. CDR3 size: 12 residues. Germline CDR1 reads GTSNPN; CDR2 reads SVGIG (reference sequence). Trimming removed 3 bases at V and 6 bases at J, with 10 bases between. Full variable domain (rest looked up from reference TRBV30 and TRBJ2-3): SQTIHQWPATLVQPVGSPLSLECTVEGTSNPNLYWYRQAAGRGLQLLFYSVGIGQISSEVPQNLSASRPQDRQFILSSKKLLLSDSGFYLCAWSSMGDTQYFGPGTRLTVL.

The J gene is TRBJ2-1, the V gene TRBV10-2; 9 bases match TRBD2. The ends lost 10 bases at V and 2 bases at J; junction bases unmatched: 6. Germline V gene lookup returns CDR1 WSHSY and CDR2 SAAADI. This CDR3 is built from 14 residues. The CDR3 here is CATLAGDAYNEQFF. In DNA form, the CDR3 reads TGCGCCACCTTAGCGGGGGACGCCTACAATGAGCAGTTCTTC.

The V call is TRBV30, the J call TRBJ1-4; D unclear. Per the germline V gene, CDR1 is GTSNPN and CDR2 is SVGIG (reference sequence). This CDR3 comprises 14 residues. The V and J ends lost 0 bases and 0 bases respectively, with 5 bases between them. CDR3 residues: CAWSVSSTNEKLFF. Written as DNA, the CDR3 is TGTGCCTGGAGTGTGAGTTCAACTAATGAAAAACTGTTTTTT. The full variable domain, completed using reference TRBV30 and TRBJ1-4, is SQTIHQWPATLVQPVGSPLSLECTVEGTSNPNLYWYRQAAGRGLQLLFYSVGIGQISSEVPQNLSASRPQDRQFILSSKKLLLSDSGFYLCAWSVSSTNEKLFFGSGTQLSVL.

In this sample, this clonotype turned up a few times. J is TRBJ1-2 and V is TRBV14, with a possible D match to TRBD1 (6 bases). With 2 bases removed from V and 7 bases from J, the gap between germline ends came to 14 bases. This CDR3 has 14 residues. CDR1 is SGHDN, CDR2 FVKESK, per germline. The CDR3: CASSQSPGARGYTF. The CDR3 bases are TGTGCCAGCAGCCAATCTCCGGGGGCACGTGGCTACACCTTC. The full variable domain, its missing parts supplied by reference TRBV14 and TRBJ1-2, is EAGVTQFPSHSVIEKGQTVTLRCDPISGHDNLYWYRRVMGKEIKFLLHFVKESKQDESGMPNNRFLAERTGGTYSTLKVQPAELEDSGVYFCASSQSPGARGYTFGSGTRLTVV.

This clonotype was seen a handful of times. The CDR3: CASSPAGLLKSPQYF. The CDR3 coding sequence is TGTGCCAGCAGCCCGGCGGGTCTACTAAAAAGCCCGCAGTATTTT. The chain links TRBV7-2 to TRBJ2-3; D might be TRBD2 (5 bases). With 5 bases removed from V and 10 bases from J, the gap between germline ends came to 22 bases. This CDR3 comprises 15 residues. Germline-derived CDR1 and CDR2 are SGHTA and FQGNSA.

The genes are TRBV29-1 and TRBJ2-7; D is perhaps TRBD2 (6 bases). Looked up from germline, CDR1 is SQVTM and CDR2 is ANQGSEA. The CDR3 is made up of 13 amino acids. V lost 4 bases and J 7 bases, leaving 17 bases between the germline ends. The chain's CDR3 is CSVAYPGAGEQYF. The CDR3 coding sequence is TGCAGCGTTGCTTATCCCGGGGCGGGGGAGCAGTACTTC.

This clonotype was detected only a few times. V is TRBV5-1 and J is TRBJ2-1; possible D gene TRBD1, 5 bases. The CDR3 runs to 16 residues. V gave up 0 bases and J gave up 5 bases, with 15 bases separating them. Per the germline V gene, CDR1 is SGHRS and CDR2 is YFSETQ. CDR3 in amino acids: CASSLEAGHGNNEQFF. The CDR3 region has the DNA TGCGCCAGCAGCTTGGAGGCAGGGCATGGGAACAATGAGCAGTTCTTC.

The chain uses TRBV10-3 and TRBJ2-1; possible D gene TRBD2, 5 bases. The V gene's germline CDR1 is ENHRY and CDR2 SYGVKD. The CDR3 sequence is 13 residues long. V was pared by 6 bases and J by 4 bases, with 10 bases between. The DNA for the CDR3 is TGTGCCATCAGCGCGGACTCGTACAATGAGCAGTTCTTC. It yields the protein CAISADSYNEQFF.

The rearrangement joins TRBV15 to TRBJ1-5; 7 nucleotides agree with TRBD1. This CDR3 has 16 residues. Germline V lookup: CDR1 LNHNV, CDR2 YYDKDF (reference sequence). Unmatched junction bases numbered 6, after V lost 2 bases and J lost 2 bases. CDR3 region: CATSRQQGLGNQPQHF. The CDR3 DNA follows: TGTGCCACCAGCAGACAACAGGGGTTAGGCAATCAGCCCCAGCATTTT.

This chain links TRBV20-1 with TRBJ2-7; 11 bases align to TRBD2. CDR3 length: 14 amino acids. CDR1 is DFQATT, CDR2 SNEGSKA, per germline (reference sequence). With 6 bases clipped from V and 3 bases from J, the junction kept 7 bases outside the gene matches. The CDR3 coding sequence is TGCAGTGCCTTTCCGGGACTAGCGGACTACGAGCAGTACTTC. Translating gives CSAFPGLADYEQYF.

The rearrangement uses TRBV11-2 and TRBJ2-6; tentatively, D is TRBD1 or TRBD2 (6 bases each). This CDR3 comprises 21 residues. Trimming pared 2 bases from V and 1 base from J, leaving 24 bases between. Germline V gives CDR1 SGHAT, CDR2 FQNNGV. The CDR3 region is CASSLPFSGAKPYSGANVLTF. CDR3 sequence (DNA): TGTGCCAGCAGCTTACCCTTTTCGGGGGCGAAACCTTATTCTGGGGCCAACGTCCTGACTTTC.

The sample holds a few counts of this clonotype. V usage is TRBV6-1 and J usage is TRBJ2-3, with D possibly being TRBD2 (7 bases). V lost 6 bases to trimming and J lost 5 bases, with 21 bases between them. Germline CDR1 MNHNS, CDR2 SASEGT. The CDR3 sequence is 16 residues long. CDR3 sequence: CASSPIGGRALDTQYF. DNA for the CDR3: TGTGCCAGCAGCCCCATAGGGGGGAGGGCCCTAGATACGCAGTATTTT.

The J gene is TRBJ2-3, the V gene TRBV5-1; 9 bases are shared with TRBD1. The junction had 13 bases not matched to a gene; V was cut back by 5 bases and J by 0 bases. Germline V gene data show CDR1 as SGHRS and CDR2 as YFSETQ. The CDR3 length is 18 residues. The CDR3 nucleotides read TGCGCCAGCAGAAAAGGACAGGGGCGGACGCCTAGCACAGATACGCAGTATTTT. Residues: CASRKGQGRTPSTDTQYF. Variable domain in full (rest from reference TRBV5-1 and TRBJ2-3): KAGVTQTPRYLIKTRGQQVTLSCSPISGHRSVSWYQQTPGQGLQFLFEYFSETQRNKGNFPGRFSGRQFSNSRSEMNVSTLELGDSALYLCASRKGQGRTPSTDTQYFGPGTRLTVL.

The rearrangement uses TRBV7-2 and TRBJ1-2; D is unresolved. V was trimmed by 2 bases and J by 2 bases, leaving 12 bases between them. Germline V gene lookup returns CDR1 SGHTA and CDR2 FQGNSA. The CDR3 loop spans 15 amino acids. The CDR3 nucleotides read TGTGCCAGCAGCTTAAGTAGTGTGACAAACTATGGCTACACCTTC. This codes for CASSLSSVTNYGYTF.